The clone carrying this TCR beta chain was counted between two and nine times. Trimming took 1 base from V and 3 from J, leaving 10 bases between them. CDR1 is SGHNT and CDR2 is YENEEA in the germline V gene. There are 15 residues in the CDR3. The data are from a study of early T cells in non-severe SARS-CoV-2 infection. Individual cDNA molecules received unique molecular identifiers. TCRdb processed the 5' RACE reads anew with MiXCR; each CDR3 protein has one entry. The sample shows roughly 54,000 distinct CDR3 sequences, roughly 7.8% of them seen only once. The origin of this receptor is an adult who was a healthcare worker with PCR-confirmed SARS-CoV-2 infection or an uninfected control (not recorded which). Source: whole blood, taken at baseline. The chain joins TRBV11-3 to TRBJ2-1; D may be TRBD2 (5 bases). The CDR3 protein is CASSLGNAGYNEQFF. DNA for the CDR3: TGTGCCAGCAGCTTAGGTAACGCGGGCTACAATGAGCAGTTCTTC.